The clone carrying this T cell receptor (beta chain) was picked up one time. These data originate in a study of control samples from healthy donors and cancer patients. TCRdb's table, derived via immunoSEQ multiplex PCR, lists solely in-frame clones and lacks some. The data hold about 28,000 clones, with about 80% observed a single time. This CDR3 region has 16 residues. Germline V CDR1 and CDR2: KGHSH, LQKENI. V shed 3 bases and J 0 bases; nucleotides not matched to a gene: 6. Specimen: PBMCs. The TCR originated in a man aged 60-69 years with head and neck cancer. The V call is TRBV18, the J call TRBJ1-1, with TRBD1 matching over 8 bases. The CDR3 loop reads CASSPNRGTVNTEAFF. CDR3 in DNA: TGTGCCAGCTCACCTAACAGGGGGACAGTGAACACTGAAGCTTTCTTT.